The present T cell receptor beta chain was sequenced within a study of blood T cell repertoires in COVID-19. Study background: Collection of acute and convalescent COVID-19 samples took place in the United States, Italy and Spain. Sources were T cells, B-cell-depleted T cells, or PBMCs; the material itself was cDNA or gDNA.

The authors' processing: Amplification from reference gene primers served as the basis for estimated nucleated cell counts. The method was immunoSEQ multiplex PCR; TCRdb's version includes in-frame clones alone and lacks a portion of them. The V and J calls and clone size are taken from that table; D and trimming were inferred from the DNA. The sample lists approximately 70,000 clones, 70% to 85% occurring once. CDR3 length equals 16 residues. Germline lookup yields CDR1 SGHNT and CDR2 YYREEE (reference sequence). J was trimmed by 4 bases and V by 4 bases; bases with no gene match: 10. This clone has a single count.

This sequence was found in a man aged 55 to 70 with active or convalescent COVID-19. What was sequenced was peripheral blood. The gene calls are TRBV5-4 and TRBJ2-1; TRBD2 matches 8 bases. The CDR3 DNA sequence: TGTGCCAGCAGCATTTCCTCGGGGGGGTATTACAATGAGCAGTTCTTC. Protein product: CASSISSGGYYNEQFF.